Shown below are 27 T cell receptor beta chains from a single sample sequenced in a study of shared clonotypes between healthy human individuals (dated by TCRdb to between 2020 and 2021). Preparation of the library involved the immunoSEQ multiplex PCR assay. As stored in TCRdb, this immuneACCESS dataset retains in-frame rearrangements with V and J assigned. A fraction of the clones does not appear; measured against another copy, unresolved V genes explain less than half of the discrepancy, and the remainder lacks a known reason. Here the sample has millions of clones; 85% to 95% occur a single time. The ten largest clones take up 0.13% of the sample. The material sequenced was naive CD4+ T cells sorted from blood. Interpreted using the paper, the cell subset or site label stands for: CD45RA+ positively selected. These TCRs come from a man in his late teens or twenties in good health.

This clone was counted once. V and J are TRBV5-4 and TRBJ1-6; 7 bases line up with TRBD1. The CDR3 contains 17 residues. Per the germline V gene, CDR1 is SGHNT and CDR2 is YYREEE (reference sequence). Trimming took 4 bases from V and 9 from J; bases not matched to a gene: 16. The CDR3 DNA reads TGTGCCAGCAGCGATAAATTGACAGGGCGGGATTTTTCACCCCTCCACTTT. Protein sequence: CASSDKLTGRDFSPLHF.

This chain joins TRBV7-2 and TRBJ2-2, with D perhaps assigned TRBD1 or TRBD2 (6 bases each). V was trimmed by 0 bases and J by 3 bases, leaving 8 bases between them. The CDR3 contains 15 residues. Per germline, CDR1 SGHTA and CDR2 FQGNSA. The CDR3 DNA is TGTGCCAGCAGCTTAGCGGGGGGCCACACCGGGGAGCTGTTTTTT. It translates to CASSLAGGHTGELFF.

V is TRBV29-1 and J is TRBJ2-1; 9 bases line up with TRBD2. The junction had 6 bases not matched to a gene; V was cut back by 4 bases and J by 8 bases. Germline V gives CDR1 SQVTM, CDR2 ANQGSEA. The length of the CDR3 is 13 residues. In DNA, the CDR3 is TGCAGCGTTGTTGGACTAGCGAGGGATGAGCAGTTCTTC. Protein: CSVVGLARDEQFF.

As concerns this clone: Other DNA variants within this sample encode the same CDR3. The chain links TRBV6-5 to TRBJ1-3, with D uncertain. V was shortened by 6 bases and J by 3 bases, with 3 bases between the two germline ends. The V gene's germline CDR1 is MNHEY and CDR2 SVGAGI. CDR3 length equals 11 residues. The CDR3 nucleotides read TGTGCCAGCAGCCGTGGAAACACCATATATTTT. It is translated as CASSRGNTIYF.

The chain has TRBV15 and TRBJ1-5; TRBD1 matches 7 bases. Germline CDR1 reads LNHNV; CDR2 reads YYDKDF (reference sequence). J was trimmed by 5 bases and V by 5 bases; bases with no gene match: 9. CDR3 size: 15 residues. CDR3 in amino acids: CATSWRGQRYQPQHF. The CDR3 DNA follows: TGTGCCACCAGCTGGAGGGGACAGAGGTATCAGCCCCAGCATTTT.

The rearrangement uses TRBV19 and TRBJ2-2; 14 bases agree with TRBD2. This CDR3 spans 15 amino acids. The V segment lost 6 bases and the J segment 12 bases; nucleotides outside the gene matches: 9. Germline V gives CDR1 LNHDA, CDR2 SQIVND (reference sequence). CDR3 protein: CASRTQGTSGSKLFF. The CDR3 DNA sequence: TGTGCCAGTAGGACGCAAGGGACTAGCGGGAGTAAGCTGTTTTTT.

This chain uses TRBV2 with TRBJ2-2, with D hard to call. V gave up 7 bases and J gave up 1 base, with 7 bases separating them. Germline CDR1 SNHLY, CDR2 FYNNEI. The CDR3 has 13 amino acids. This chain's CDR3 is CASIRRNTGELFF. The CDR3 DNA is TGTGCCAGCATTCGGAGGAACACCGGGGAGCTGTTTTTT.

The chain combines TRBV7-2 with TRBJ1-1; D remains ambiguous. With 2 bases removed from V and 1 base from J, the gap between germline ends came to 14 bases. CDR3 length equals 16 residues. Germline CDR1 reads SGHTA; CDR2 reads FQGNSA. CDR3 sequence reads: CASSLFMLSGNTEAFF. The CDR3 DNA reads TGTGCCAGCAGCTTATTCATGTTGAGTGGGAACACTGAAGCTTTCTTT.

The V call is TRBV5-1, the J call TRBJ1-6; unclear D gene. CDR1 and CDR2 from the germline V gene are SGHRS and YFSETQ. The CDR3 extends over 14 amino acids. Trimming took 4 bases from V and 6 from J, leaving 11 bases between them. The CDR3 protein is CASSPGLVNSPLHF. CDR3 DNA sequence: TGCGCCAGCAGCCCTGGACTGGTTAATTCACCCCTCCACTTT.

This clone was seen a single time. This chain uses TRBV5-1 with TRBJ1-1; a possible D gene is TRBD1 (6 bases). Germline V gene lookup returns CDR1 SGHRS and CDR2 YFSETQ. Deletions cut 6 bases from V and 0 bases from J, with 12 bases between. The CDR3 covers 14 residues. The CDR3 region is CASKKTGVNTEAFF. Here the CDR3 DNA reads TGCGCCAGCAAAAAGACAGGCGTGAACACTGAAGCTTTCTTT.

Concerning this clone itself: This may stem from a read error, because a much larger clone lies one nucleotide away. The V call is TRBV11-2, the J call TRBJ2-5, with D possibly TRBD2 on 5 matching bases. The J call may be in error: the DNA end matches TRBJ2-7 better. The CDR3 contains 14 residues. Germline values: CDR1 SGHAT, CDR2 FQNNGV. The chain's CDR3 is CASSIPGWVDEQYF. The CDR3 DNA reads TGTGCCAGCAGCATACCGGGGTGGGTCGACGAGCAGTACTTC.

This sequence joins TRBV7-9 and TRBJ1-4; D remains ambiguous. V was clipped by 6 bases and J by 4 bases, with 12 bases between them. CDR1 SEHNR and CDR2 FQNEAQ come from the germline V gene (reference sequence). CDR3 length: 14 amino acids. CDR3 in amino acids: CASSLHLDNEKLFF. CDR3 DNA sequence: TGTGCCAGCAGTTTACACTTAGATAATGAAAAACTGTTTTTT.

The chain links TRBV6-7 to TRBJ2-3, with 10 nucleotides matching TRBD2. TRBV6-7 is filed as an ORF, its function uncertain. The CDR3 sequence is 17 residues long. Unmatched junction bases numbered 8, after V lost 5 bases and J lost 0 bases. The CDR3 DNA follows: TGTGCCAGCAGTCTCACACTAGCGGGGACTAGCACAGATACGCAGTATTTT. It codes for CASSLTLAGTSTDTQYF.

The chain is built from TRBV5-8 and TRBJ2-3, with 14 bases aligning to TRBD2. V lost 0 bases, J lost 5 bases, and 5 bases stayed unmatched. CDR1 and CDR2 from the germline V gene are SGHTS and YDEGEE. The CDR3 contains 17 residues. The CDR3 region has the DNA TGTGCCAGCAGCTTGGGACTAGCGGGGGGGCTCGGAGATACGCAGTATTTT. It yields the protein CASSLGLAGGLGDTQYF.

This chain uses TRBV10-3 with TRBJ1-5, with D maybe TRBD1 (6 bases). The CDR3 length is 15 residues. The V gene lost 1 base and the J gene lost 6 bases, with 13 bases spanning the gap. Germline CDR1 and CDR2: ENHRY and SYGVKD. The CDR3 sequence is CAISEFGGRGQPQHF. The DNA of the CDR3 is TGTGCCATCAGTGAGTTCGGGGGGCGTGGTCAGCCCCAGCATTTT.

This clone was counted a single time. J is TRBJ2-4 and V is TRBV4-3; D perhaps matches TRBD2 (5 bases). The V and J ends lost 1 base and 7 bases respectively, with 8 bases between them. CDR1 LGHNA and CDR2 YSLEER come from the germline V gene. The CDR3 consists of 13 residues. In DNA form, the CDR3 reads TGCGCCAGCAGCCAAGTCGGCGGGAACATTCAGTACTTC. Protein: CASSQVGGNIQYF.

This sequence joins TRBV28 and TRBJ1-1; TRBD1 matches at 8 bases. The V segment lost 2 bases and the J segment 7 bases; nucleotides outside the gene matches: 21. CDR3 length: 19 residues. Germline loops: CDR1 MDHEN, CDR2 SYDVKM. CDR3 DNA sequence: TGTGCCAGCAGTTTAGGGCTAAGGGATGGGGGCCAACAGGGGGTTGAAGCTTTCTTT. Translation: CASSLGLRDGGQQGVEAFF.

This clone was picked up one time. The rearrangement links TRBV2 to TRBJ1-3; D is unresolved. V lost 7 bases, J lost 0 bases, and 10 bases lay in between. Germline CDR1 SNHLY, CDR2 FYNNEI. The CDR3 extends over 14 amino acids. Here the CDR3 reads CASIRQASGNTIYF. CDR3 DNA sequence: TGTGCCAGCATAAGGCAGGCCTCTGGAAACACCATATATTTT.

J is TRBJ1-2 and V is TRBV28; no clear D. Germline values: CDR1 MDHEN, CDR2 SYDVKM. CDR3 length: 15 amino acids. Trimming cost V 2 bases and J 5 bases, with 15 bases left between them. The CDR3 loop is CASSLPPLGAYGYTF. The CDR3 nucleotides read TGTGCCAGCAGTTTACCTCCCCTTGGAGCTTATGGCTACACCTTC.

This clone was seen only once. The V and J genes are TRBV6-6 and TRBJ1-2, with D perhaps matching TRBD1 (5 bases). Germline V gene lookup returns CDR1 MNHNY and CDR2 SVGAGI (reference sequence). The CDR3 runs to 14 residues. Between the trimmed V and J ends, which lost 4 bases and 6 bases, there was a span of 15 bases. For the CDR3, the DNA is TGTGCCAGCAGTTTACCCCCAGGGCGGGATGGCTACACCTTC. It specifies CASSLPPGRDGYTF.

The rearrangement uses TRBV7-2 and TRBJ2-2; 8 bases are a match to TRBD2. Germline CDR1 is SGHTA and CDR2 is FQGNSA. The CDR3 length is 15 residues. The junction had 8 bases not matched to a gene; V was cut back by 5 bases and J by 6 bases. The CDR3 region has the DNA TGTGCCAGCAGCGGGAACCGGGGGGGATCCGGGGAGCTGTTTTTT. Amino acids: CASSGNRGGSGELFF.

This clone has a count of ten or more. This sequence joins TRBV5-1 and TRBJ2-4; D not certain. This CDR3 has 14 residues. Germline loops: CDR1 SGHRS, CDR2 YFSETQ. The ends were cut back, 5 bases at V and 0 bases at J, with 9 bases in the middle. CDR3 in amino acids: CASRRDLAKNIQYF. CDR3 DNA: TGCGCCAGCAGAAGAGACCTAGCCAAAAACATTCAGTACTTC.

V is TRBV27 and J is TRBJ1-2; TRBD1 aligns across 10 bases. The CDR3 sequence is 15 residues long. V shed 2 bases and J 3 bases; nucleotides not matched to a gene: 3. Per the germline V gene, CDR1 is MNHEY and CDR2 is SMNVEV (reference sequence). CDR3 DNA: TGTGCCAGCAGTTTAGGGACAGGGGCCTACTATGGCTACACCTTC. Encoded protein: CASSLGTGAYYGYTF.

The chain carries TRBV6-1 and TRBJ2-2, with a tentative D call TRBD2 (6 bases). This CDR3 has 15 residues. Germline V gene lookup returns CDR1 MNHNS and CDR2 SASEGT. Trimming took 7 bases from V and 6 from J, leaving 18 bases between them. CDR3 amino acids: CASTSAGYTAGELFF. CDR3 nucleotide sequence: TGTGCCAGCACCAGTGCGGGGTACACCGCCGGGGAGCTGTTTTTT.

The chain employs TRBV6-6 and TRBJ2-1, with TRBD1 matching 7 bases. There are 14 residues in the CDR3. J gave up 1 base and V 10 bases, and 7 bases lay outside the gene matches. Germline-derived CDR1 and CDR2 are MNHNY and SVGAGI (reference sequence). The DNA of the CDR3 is TGTGCCACTAACAGGGGAACTTCCTACAATGAGCAGTTCTTC. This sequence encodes CATNRGTSYNEQFF.

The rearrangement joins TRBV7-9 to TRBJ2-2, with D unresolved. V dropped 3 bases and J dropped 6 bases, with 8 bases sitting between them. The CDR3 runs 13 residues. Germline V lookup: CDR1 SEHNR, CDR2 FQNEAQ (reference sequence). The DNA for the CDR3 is TGTGCCAGCAGCTTTTCGCGAGCCGGGGAGCTGTTTTTT. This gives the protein CASSFSRAGELFF.

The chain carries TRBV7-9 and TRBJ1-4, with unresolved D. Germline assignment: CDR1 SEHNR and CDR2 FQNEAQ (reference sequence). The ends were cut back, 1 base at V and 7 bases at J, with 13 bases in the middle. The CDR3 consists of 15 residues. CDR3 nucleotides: TGTGCCAGCAGCTTAGTATGGGGAGGAGGTGAAAAACTGTTTTTT. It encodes CASSLVWGGGEKLFF.